This TCR beta chain was captured in a study of cytomegalovirus exposure and HLA in healthy donors. Germline V gene data show CDR1 as MRHNA and CDR2 as SNTAGT. The CDR3 runs to 14 residues. Trimming at V came to 3 bases and at J to 6 bases, leaving 1 base not matched to a gene. PCR used 60 Vbeta primers and 13 Jbeta primers. The table came from immunoSEQ multiplex PCR; TCRdb's copy has only in-frame clones and leaves some out. The sample contains around 130,000 clones, approximately 80% of which appear only once. Sequencing input: PBMCs. This chain links TRBV6-4 with TRBJ2-2; TRBD2 matches 10 bases. The receptor was isolated from a girl aged 2 to 10 in good health and CMV-seronegative. DNA of the CDR3: TGTGCCAGCAGTGAAGGGACTAGCGCCGGGGAGCTGTTTTTT. Protein: CASSEGTSAGELFF.